These 7 T cell receptor beta chains originate from one sample sequenced in a study of early T cells in non-severe SARS-CoV-2 infection. TCRdb re-called the 5' RACE reads through MiXCR, storing one row per CDR3 protein. This table has approximately 27,000 distinct CDR3 sequences, about 5.1% appearing once. The sequenced sample consisted of whole blood. These receptor sequences come from an adult who was a healthcare worker with PCR-confirmed SARS-CoV-2 infection or an uninfected control (not recorded which).

By share of the sample, this clonotype is medium-sized. The chain employs TRBV3-1 and TRBJ2-3; D is perhaps TRBD1 (5 bases). The germline CDR1 and CDR2 sequences are LGHDT and YNNKEL (reference sequence). This CDR3 contains 15 residues. Deletions cut 5 bases from V and 0 bases from J, with 12 bases between. CDR3 in DNA: TGTGCCAGCAGCGCATACAGGCGTAGCACAGATACGCAGTATTTT. It yields the protein CASSAYRRSTDTQYF.

The sample holds many counts of this clonotype. The CDR3, as DNA: TGTGCCAGCAGTAGGGACAGAGCCTATTATGGTGAGCAGTTCTTC. The encoded protein is CASSRDRAYYGEQFF. The rearrangement uses TRBV12-3 or TRBV12-4 and TRBJ2-1; 7 nucleotides align to TRBD1. This CDR3 contains 15 residues. Unmatched junction bases numbered 13, after V lost 5 bases and J lost 9 bases.

This clonotype was seen at least ten times. The chain carries TRBV11-2 and TRBJ2-1; maybe TRBD2 (5 bases). This CDR3 contains 18 residues. The germline V and J ends were trimmed by 0 bases and 4 bases, with 19 bases remaining between them. Germline V gene lookup returns CDR1 SGHAT and CDR2 FQNNGV. The DNA for the CDR3 is TGTGCCAGCAGCTTAGATCCGGGGTCAGCCGTGGGGTACAATGAGCAGTTCTTC. Its translation: CASSLDPGSAVGYNEQFF.

This clonotype was counted at least ten times. The rearrangement joins TRBV14 to TRBJ2-2, with D possibly matching TRBD2 (6 bases). Germline V gene data show CDR1 as SGHDN and CDR2 as FVKESK. The V end lost 6 bases, the J end lost 2 bases, and 10 bases lay between the germline ends. CDR3 length equals 14 residues. CDR3 sequence reads: CASRHSGNTGELFF. Here the CDR3 DNA reads TGTGCCAGCAGACATAGCGGAAACACCGGGGAGCTGTTTTTT. The variable domain in full, completed from reference TRBV14 and TRBJ2-2, reads EAGVTQFPSHSVIEKGQTVTLRCDPISGHDNLYWYRRVMGKEIKFLLHFVKESKQDESGMPNNRFLAERTGGTYSTLKVQPAELEDSGVYFCASRHSGNTGELFFGEGSRLTVL.

This clonotype showed up many times. This chain uses TRBV24-1 with TRBJ2-1; 7 bases agree with TRBD2. After removal of 3 bases from V and 9 bases from J, the junction contained 1 base not matched to a gene. The length of the CDR3 is 12 residues. Germline V gene data show CDR1 as KGHDR and CDR2 as SFDVKD. The chain's CDR3 is CATSDTGGEQFF. CDR3 DNA sequence: TGTGCCACCAGTGATACGGGGGGTGAGCAGTTCTTC.

The sample holds many counts of this clonotype. The chain couples TRBV6-5 to TRBJ2-2; D is possibly TRBD1 (5 bases). The CDR3 totals 15 residues. Looked up from germline, CDR1 is MNHEY and CDR2 is SVGAGI. Trimming shortened V by 5 bases and J by 0 bases, and 10 bases separated the two germline ends. Here the CDR3 reads CASSRGAANTGELFF. CDR3 coding DNA: TGTGCCAGCAGTCGTGGGGCGGCGAACACCGGGGAGCTGTTTTTT.

The genes are TRBV7-3 and TRBJ1-1, with 7 bases aligning to TRBD1. V shed 5 bases and J 8 bases; nucleotides not matched to a gene: 11. Germline CDR1 SGHTA, CDR2 FQGTGA. CDR3 size: 14 residues. The CDR3 DNA is TGTGCCAGCAGCCTCACAGGGGTCAGCAAAGAAGCTTTCTTT. It codes for CASSLTGVSKEAFF. Variable domain in full (rest from reference TRBV7-3 and TRBJ1-1): GAGVSQTPSNKVTEKGKYVELRCDPISGHTALYWYRQSLGQGPEFLIYFQGTGAADDSGLPNDRFFAVRPEGSVSTLKIQRTERGDSAVYLCASSLTGVSKEAFFGQGTRLTVV.